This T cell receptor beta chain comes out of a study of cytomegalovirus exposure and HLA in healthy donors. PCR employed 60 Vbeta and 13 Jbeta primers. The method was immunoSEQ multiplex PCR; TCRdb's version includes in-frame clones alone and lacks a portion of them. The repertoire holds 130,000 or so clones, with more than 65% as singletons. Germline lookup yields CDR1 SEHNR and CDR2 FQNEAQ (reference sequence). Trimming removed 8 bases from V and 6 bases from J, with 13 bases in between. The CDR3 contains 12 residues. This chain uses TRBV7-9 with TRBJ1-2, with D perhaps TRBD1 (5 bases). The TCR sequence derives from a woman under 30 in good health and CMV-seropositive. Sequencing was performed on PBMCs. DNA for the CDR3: TGTGCCAGCGTTCAGGGTGGAGATGGCTACACCTTC. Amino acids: CASVQGGDGYTF. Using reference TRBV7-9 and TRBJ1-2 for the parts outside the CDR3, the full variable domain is DTGVSQNPRHKITKRGQNVTFRCDPISEHNRLYWYRQTLGQGPEFLTYFQNEAQLEKSRLLSDRFSAERPKGSFSTLEIQRTEQGDSAMYLCASVQGGDGYTFGSGTRLTVV.